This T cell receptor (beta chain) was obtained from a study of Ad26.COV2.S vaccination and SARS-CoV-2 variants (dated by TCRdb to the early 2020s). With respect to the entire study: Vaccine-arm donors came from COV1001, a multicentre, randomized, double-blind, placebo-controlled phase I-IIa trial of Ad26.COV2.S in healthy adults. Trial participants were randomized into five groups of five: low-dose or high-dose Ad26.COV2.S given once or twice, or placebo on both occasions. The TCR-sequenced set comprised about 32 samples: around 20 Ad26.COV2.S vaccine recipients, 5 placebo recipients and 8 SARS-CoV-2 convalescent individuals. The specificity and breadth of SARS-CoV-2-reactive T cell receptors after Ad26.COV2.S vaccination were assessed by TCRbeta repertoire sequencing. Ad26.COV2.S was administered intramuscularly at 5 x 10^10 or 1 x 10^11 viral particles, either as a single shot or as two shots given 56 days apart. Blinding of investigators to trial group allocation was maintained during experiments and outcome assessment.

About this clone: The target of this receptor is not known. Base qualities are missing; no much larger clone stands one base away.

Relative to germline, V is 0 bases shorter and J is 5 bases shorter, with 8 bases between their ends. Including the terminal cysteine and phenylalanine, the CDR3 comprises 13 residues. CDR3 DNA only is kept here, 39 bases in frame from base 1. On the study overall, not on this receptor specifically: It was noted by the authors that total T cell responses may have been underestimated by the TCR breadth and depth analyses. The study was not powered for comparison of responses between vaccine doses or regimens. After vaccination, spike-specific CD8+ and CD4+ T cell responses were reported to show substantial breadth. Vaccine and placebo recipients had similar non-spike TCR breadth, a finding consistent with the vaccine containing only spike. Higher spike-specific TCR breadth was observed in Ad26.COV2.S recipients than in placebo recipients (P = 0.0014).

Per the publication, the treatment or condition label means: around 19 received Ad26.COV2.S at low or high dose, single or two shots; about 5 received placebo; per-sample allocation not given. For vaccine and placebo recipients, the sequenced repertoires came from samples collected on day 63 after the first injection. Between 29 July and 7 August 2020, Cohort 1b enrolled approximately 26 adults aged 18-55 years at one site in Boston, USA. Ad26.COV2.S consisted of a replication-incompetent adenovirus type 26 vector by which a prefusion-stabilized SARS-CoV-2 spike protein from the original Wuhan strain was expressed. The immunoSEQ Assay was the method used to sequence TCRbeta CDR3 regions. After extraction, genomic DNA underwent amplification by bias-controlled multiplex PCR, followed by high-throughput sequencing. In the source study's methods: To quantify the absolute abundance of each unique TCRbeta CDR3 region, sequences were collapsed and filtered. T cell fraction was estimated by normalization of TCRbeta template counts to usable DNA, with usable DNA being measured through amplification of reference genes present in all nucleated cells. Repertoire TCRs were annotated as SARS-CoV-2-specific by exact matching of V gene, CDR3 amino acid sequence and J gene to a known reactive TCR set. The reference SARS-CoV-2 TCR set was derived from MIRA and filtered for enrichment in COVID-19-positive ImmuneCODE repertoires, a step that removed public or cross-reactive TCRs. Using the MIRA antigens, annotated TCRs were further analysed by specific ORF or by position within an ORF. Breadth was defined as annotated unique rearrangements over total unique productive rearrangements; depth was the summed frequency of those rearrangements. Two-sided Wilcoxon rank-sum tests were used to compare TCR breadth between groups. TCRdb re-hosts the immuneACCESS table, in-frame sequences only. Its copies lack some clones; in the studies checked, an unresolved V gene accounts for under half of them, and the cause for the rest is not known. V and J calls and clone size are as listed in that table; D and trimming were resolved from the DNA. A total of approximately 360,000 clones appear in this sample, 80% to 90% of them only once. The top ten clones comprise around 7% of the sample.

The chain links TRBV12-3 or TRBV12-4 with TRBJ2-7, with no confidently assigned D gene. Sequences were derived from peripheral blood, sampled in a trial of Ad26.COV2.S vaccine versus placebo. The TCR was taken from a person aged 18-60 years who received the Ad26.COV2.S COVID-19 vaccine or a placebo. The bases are TGTGCCAGCAGTTTAGCTCTAGGAAACGAGCAGTACTTC. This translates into CASSLALGNEQYF.